This entry features one T cell receptor beta chain sequence. This entry comes from a study of radiotherapy plus CTLA-4 blockade in lung cancer. Repertoires were generated with immunoSEQ multiplex PCR, while TCRdb's copy carries only in-frame clones and drops some. The table lists tens of thousands of clones, just under 75% of them singletons. V lost 6 bases and J 8 bases, leaving 8 bases between the germline ends. The germline V gene encodes CDR1 KGHSH and CDR2 LQKENI. This CDR3 is built from 11 residues. The TCR was taken from a human donor with non-small cell lung cancer who had stable disease on radiotherapy plus ipilimumab. Sequenced material: peripheral blood, taken from a patient treated with radiotherapy plus ipilimumab. The V and J genes are TRBV18 and TRBJ2-1, with D uncertain. CDR3 nucleotides: TGTGCCAGCTCGTTAGTGGATGAGCAGTTCTTC. Amino acids: CASSLVDEQFF.